The T cell receptor (beta chain) under discussion was sequenced for a study of blood T cell repertoires in COVID-19. Germline CDR1 SEHNR, CDR2 FQNEAQ (reference sequence). V dropped 2 bases and J dropped 5; count of bases not matched to a gene: 7. The CDR3 extends over 16 amino acids. Per the original data handling: Amplification of reference gene primers provided the estimated nucleated cell counts. Method: immunoSEQ multiplex PCR; TCRdb's copy keeps in-frame clones and lacks some. The DNA was the basis for D and trimming; V, J and clone size are from that table. The sample lists around 150,000 clones; 77% were seen once.

The source material was peripheral blood. This TCR came from a man between 65 and 80 years old with acute or convalescent COVID-19. This chain connects TRBV7-9 to TRBJ2-1; TRBD2 matches 9 bases. This CDR3 reads CASSLSGLASHNEQFF. DNA of the CDR3: TGTGCCAGCAGCTTAAGCGGACTAGCGTCCCACAATGAGCAGTTCTTC.